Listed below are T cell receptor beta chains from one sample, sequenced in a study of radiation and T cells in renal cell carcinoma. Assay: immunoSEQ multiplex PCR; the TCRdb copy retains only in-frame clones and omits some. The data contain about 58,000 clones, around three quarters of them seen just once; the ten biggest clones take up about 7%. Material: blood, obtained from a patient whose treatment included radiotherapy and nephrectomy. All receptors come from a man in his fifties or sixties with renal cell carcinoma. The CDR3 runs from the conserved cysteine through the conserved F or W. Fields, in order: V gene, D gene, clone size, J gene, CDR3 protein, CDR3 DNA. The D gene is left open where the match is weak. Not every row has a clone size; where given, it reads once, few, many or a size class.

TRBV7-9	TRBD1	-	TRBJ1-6	CASSPLGQGDSPLHF	TGTGCCAGCAGCCCCCTCGGACAGGGAGATTCACCCCTCCACTTT
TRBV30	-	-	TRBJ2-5	CAWSPGTVYQETQYF	TGTGCCTGGAGTCCCGGGACGGTGTACCAAGAGACCCAGTACTTC
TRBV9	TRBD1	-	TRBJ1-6	CASSLGQGRSSYNSPLHF	TGTGCCAGCAGCCTAGGACAGGGGAGGTCGTCCTATAATTCACCCCTCCACTTT
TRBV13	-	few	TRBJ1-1	CASSLLGGTEAFF	TGTGCCAGCAGCTTATTGGGGGGCACTGAAGCTTTCTTT
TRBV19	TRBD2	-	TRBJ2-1	CASSDPGTHGGGEQFF	TGTGCCAGTAGTGACCCCGGGACCCACGGGGGGGGTGAGCAGTTCTTC
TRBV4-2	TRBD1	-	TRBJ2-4	CASSPGQELAKNIQYF	TGTGCCAGCAGCCCGGGACAGGAACTAGCCAAAAACATTCAGTACTTC
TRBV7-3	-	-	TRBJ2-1	CASSAHMDGNEQFF	TGTGCCAGCAGCGCGCACATGGATGGCAATGAGCAGTTCTTC
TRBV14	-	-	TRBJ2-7	CASSQVTGSEQYF	TGTGCCAGCAGCCAGGTAACAGGGTCCGAGCAGTACTTC
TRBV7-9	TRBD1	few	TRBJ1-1	CASSPGQVITNTEAFF	TGTGCCAGCAGCCCGGGACAGGTGATTACGAACACTGAAGCTTTCTTT
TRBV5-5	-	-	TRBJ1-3	CASSSGPGKSSGNTIYF	TGTGCCAGCAGCTCTGGCCCAGGGAAGAGCTCTGGAAACACCATATATTTT
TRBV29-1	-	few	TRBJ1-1	CSVVGTEAFF	TGCAGCGTTGTAGGTACTGAAGCTTTCTTT
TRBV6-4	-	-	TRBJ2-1	CASSDYGGVAHNEQFF	TGTGCCAGCAGTGACTACGGTGGGGTTGCTCACAATGAGCAGTTCTTC
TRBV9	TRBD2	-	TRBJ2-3	CASSAVKGLAVTDTQYF	TGTGCCAGCAGCGCAGTTAAGGGACTAGCGGTCACAGATACGCAGTATTTT
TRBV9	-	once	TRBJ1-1	CASSVSGAERTEAFF	TGTGCCAGCAGCGTCTCGGGGGCAGAACGGACTGAAGCTTTCTTT
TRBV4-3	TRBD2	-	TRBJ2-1	CASSQGGGGAFNEQFF	TGCGCCAGCAGCCAAGGCGGCGGGGGGGCTTTCAATGAGCAGTTCTTC
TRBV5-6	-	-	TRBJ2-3	CASRKEGSGTDTQYF	TGTGCCAGCAGAAAGGAGGGCAGTGGAACAGATACGCAGTATTTT
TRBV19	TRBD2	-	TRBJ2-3	CASSASGPTDTQYF	TGTGCCAGTAGCGCTAGCGGACCTACAGATACGCAGTATTTT
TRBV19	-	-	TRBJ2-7	CASRVKGTISYEQYF	TGTGCCAGTAGAGTTAAGGGGACCATCTCCTACGAGCAGTACTTC
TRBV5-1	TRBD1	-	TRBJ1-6	CASSEQGAPTSPLHF	TGCGCCAGCAGCGAACAGGGGGCGCCTACCTCACCCCTCCACTTT